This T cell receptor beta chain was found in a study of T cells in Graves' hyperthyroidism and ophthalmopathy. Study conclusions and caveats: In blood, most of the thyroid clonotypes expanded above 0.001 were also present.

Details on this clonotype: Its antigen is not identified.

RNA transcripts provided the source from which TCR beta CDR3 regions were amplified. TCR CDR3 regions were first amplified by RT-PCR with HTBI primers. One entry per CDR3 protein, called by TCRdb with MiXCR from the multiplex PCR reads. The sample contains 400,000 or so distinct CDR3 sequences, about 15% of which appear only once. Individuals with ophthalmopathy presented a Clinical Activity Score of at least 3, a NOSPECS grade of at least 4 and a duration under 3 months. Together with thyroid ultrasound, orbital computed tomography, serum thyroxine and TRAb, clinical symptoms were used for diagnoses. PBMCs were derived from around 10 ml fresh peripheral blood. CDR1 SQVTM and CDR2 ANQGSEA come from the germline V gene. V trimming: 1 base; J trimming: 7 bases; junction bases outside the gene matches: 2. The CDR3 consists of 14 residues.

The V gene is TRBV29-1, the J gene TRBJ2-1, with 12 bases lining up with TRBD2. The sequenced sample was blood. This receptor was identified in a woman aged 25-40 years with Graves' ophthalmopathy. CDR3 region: CSVEASGGANEQFF. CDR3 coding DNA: TGCAGCGTTGAAGCTAGCGGGGGGGCAAATGAGCAGTTCTTC.